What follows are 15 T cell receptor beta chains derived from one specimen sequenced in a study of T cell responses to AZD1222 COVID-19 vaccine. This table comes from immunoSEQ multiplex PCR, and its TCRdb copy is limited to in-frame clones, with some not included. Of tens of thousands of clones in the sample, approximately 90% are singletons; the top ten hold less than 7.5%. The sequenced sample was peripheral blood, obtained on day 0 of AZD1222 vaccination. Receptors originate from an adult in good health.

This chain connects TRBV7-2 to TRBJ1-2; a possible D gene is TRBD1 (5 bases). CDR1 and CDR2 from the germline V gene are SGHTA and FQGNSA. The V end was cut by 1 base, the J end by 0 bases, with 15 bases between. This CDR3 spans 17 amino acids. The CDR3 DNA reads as TGTGCCAGCAGCTTAGATCCCACAATAGGGGCTAACTATGGCTACACCTTC. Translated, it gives CASSLDPTIGANYGYTF.

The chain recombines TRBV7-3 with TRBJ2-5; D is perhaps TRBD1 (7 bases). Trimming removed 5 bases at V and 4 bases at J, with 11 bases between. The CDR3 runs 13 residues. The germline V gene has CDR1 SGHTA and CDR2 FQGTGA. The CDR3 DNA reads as TGTGCCAGCAGCCGACAGGGAGGAGAGACCCAGTACTTC. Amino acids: CASSRQGGETQYF.

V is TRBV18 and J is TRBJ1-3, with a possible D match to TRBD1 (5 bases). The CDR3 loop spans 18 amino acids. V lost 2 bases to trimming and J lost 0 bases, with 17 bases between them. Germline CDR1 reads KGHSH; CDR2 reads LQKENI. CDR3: CASSPSLLTGTSGNTIYF. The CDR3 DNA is TGTGCCAGCTCACCATCCCTCCTTACAGGTACCTCTGGAAACACCATATATTTT.

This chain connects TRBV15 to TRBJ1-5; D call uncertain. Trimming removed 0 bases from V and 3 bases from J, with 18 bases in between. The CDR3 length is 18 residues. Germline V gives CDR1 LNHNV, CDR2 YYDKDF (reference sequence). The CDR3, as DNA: TGTGCCACCAGCAGAGATCGAGTTTCCGGGTCTATCAATCAGCCCCAGCATTTT. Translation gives CATSRDRVSGSINQPQHF.

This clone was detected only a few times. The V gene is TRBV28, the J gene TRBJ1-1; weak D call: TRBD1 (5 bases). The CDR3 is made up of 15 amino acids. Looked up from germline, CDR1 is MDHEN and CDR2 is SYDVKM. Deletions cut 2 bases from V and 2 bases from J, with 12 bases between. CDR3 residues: CASSLARGVNTEAFF. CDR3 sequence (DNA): TGTGCCAGCAGTTTAGCGAGGGGAGTAAACACTGAAGCTTTCTTT. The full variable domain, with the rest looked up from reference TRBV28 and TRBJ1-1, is DVKVTQSSRYLVKRTGEKVFLECVQDMDHENMFWYRQDPGLGLRLIYFSYDVKMKEKGDIPEGYSVSREKKERFSLILESASTNQTSMYLCASSLARGVNTEAFFGQGTRLTVV.

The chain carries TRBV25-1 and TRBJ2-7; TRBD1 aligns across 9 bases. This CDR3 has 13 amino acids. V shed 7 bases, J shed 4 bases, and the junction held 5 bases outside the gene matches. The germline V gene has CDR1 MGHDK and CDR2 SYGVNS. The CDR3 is CASIKGQGYEQYF. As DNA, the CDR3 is TGTGCCAGCATTAAGGGACAGGGTTACGAGCAGTACTTC.

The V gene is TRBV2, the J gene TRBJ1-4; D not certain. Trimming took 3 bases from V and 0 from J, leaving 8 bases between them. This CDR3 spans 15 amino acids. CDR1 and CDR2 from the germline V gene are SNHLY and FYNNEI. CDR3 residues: CASSDRGTTNEKLFF. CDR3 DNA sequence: TGTGCCAGCAGTGACCGCGGCACAACTAATGAAAAACTGTTTTTT.

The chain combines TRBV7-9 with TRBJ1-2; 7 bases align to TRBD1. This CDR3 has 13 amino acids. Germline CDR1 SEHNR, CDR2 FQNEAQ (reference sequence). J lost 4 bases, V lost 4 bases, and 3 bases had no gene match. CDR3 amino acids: CASSSGDSYGYTF. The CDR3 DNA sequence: TGTGCCAGCAGCTCCGGGGACAGCTATGGCTACACCTTC.

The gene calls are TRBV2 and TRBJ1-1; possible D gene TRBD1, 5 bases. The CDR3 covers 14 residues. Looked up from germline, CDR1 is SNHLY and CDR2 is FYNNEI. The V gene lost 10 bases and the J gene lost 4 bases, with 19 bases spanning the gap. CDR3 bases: TGTGCCACCTACTCGCAGGGTGGAGGCACTGAAGCTTTCTTT. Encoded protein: CATYSQGGGTEAFF.

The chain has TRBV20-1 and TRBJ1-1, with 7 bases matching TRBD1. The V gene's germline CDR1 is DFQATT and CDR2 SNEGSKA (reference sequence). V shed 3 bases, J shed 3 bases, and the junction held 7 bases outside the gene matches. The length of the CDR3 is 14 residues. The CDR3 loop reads CSASAGQGDTEAFF. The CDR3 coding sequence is TGCAGTGCTAGTGCTGGCCAGGGGGACACTGAAGCTTTCTTT.

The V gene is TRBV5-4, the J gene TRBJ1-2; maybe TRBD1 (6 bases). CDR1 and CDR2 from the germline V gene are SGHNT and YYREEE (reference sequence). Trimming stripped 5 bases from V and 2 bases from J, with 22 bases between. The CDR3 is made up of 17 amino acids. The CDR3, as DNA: TGTGCCAGCAGTTTTGGGGCTACTGGACAGACAAACTATGGCTACACCTTC. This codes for CASSFGATGQTNYGYTF. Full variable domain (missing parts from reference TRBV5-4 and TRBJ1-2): ETGVTQSPTHLIKTRGQQVTLRCSSQSGHNTVSWYQQALGQGPQFIFQYYREEENGRGNFPPRFSGLQFPNYSSELNVNALELDDSALYLCASSFGATGQTNYGYTFGSGTRLTVV.

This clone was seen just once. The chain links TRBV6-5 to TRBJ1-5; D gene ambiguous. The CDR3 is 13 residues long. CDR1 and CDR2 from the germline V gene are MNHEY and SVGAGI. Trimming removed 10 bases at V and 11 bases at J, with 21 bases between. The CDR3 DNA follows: TGTGCCATCAAGAACGGGAGGACTGGTGCCCAGCATTTT. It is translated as CAIKNGRTGAQHF.

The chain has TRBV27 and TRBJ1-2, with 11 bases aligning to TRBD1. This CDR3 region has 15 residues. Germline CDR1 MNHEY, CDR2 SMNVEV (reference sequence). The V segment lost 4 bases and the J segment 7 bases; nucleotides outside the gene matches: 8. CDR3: CASSSRTGGASGYTF. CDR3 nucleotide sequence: TGTGCCAGCAGTTCCCGGACAGGGGGCGCATCTGGCTACACCTTC.

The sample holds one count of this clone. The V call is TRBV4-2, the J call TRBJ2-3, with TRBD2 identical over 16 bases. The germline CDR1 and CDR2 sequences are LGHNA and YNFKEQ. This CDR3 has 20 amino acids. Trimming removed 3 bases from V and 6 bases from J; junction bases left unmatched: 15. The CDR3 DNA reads TGTGCCAGCAGCCACGACGGGACTAGCGGGGGGGCCTTACAATCGGATACGCAGTATTTT. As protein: CASSHDGTSGGALQSDTQYF.

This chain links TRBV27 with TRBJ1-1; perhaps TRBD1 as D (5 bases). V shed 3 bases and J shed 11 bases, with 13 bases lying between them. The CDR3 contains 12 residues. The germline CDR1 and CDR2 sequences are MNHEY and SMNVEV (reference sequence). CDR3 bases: TGTGCCAGCAGTTTTGGGCCAGGGCTGGCTTTCTTT. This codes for CASSFGPGLAFF.